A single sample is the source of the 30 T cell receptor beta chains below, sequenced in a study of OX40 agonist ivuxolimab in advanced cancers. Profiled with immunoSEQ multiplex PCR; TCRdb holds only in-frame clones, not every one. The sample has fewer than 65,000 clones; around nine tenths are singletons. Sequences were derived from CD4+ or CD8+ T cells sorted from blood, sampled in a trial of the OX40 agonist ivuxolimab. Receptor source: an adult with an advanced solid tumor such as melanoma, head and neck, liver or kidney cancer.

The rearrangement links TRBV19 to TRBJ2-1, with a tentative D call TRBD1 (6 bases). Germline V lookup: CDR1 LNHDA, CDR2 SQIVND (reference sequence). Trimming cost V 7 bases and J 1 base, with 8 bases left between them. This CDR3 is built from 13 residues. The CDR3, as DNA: TGTGCCAGTAATCAGGGGTCCTACAATGAGCAGTTCTTC. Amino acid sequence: CASNQGSYNEQFF.

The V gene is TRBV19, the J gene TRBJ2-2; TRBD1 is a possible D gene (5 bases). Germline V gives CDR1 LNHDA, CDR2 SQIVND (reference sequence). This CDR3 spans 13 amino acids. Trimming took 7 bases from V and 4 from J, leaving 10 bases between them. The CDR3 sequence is CASTQGGTGELFF. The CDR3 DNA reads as TGTGCCAGTACGCAGGGTGGCACCGGGGAGCTGTTTTTT.

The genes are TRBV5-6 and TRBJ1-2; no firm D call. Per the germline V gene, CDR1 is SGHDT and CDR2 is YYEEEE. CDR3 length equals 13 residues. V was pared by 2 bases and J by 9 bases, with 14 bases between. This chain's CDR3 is CASSFAPGPRYTF. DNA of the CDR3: TGTGCCAGCAGCTTCGCTCCCGGGCCCCGCTACACCTTC.

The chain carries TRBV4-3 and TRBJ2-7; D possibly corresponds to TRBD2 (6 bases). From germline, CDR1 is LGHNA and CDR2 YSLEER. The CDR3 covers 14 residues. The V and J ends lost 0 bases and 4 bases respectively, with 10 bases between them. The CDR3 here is CASSQDGRGYEQYF. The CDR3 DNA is TGCGCCAGCAGCCAAGACGGGAGAGGGTACGAGCAGTACTTC.

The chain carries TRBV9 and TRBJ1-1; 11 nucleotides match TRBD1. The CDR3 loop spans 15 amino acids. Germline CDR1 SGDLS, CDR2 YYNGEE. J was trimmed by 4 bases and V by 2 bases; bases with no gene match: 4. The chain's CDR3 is CASSVSGTGGTEAFF. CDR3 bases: TGTGCCAGCAGCGTTTCCGGGACAGGGGGCACTGAAGCTTTCTTT.

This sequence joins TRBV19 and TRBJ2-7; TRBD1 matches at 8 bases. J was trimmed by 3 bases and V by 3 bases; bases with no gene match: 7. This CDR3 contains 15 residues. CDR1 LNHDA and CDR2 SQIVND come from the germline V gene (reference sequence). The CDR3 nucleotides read TGTGCCAGTAGTATGGTTGGGACAGGAGGCTACGAGCAGTACTTC. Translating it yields CASSMVGTGGYEQYF. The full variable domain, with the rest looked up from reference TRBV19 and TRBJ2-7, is DGGITQSPKYLFRKEGQNVTLSCEQNLNHDAMYWYRQDPGQGLRLIYYSQIVNDFQKGDIAEGYSVSREKKESFPLTVTSAQKNPTAFYLCASSMVGTGGYEQYFGPGTRLTVT.

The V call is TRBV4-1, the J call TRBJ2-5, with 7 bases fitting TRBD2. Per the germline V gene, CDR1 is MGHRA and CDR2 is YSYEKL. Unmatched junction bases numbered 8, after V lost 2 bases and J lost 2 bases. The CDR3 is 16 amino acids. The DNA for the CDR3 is TGCGCCAGCAGCCAATTGACTACTAGCGTACAAGAGACCCAGTACTTC. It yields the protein CASSQLTTSVQETQYF.

The CDR3 nucleotides are TGTGCCAGCAGTTATCTAAAACTGGGGAAACCGAACACTGAAGCTTTCTTT. It encodes CASSYLKLGKPNTEAFF. The chain employs TRBV28 and TRBJ1-1; no firm D call. Trimming removed 4 bases from V and 1 base from J, with 19 bases in between. CDR3 length equals 17 residues. CDR1 is MDHEN, CDR2 SYDVKM, per germline.

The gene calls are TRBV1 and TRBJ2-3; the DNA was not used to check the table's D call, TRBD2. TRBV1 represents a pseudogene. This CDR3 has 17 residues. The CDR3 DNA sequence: TGCACCAGCAGCCAGAACCGCTTTGCGGGGCGCACAGATACGCAGTATTTT. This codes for CTSSQNRFAGRTDTQYF.

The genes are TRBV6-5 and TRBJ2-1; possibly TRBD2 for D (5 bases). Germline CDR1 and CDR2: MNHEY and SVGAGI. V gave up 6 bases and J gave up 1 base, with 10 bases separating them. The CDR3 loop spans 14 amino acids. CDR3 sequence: CASRGSLSYNEQFF. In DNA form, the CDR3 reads TGTGCCAGCAGAGGGAGTCTGTCCTACAATGAGCAGTTCTTC.

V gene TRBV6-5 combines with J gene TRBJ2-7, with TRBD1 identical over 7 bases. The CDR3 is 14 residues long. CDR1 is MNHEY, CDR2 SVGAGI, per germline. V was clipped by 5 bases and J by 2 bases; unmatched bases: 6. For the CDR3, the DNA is TGTGCCAGCAGTACCCGGGACAGTACCTACGAGCAGTACTTC. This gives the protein CASSTRDSTYEQYF.

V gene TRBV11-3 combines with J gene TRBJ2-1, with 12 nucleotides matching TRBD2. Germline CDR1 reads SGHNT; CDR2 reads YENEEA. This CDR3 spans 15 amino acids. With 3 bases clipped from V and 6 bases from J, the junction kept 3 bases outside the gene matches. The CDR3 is CASSLGLAGINEQFF. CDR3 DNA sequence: TGTGCCAGCAGCTTGGGACTAGCGGGCATCAATGAGCAGTTCTTC.

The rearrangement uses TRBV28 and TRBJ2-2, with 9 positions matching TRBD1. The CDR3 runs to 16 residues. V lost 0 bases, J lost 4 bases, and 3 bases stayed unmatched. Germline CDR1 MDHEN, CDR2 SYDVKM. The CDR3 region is CASSLWTGGFTGELFF. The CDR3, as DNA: TGTGCCAGCAGTTTATGGACAGGGGGTTTCACCGGGGAGCTGTTTTTT.

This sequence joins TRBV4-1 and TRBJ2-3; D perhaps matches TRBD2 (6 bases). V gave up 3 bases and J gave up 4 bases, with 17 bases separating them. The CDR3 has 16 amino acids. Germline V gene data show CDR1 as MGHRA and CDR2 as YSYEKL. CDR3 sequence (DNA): TGCGCCAGCAGCCATCCGACTAGTGGTTTTGCAGATACGCAGTATTTT. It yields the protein CASSHPTSGFADTQYF.

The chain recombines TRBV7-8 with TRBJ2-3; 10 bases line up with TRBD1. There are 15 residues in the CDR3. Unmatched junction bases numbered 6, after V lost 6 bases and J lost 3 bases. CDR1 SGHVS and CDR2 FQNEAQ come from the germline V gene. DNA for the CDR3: TGTGCCAGCAGGCCGACAGGGGGCGTAACAGATACGCAGTATTTT. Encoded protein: CASRPTGGVTDTQYF.

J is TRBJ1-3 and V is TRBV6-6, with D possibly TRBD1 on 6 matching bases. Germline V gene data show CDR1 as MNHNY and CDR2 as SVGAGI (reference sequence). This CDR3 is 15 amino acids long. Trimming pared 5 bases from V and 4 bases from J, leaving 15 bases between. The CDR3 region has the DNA TGTGCCAGCAGTGGAGGAGGGGGTTTAGGAAACACCATATATTTT. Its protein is CASSGGGGLGNTIYF.

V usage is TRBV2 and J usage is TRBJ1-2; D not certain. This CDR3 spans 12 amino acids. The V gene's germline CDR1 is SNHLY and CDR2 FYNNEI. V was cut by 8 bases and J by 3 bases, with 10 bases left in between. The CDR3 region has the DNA TGTGCCAGCCCCCCGGGCGACTATGGCTACACCTTC. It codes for CASPPGDYGYTF.

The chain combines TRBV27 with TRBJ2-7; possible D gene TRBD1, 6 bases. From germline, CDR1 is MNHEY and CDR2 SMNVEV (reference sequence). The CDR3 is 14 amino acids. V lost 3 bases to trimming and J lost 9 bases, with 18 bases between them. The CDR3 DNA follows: TGTGCCAGCAGTTTGTCAAAACAGGGATGGATGCAGTACTTC. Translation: CASSLSKQGWMQYF.

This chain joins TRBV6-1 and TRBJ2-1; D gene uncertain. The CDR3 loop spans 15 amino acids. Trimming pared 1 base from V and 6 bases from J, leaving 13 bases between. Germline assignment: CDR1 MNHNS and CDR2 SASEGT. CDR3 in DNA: TGTGCCAGCAGTGAAGGCGACCGGTTGGGCAATGAGCAGTTCTTC. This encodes CASSEGDRLGNEQFF.

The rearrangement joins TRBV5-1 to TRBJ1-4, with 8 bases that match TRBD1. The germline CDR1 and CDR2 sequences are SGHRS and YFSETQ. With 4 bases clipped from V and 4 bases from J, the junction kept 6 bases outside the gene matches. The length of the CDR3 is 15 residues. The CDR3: CASSQGQERNEKLFF. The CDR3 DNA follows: TGCGCCAGCAGCCAGGGACAGGAACGTAATGAAAAACTGTTTTTT. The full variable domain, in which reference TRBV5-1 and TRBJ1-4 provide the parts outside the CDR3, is KAGVTQTPRYLIKTRGQQVTLSCSPISGHRSVSWYQQTPGQGLQFLFEYFSETQRNKGNFPGRFSGRQFSNSRSEMNVSTLELGDSALYLCASSQGQERNEKLFFGSGTQLSVL.

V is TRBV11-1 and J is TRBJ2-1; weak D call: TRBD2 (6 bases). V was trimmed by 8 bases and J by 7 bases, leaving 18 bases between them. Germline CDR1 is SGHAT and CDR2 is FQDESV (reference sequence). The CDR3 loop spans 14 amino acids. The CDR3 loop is CASRFGGDANEQFF. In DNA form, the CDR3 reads TGTGCCAGCCGTTTCGGAGGGGACGCAAATGAGCAGTTCTTC. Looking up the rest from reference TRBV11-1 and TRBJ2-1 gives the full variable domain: EAEVAQSPRYKITEKSQAVAFWCDPISGHATLYWYRQILGQGPELLVQFQDESVVDDSQLPKDRFSAERLKGVDSTLKIQPAELGDSAMYLCASRFGGDANEQFFGPGTRLTVL.

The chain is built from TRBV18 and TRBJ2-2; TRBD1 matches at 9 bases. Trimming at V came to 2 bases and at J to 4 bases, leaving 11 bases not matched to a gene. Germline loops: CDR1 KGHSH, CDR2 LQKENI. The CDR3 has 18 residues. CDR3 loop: CASSPTIPGQGGTGELFF. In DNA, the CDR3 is TGTGCCAGCTCACCAACTATCCCGGGACAGGGAGGCACCGGGGAGCTGTTTTTT.

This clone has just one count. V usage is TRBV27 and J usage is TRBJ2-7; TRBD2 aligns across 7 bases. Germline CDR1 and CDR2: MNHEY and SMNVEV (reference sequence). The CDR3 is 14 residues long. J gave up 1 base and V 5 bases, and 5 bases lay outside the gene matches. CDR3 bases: TGTGCCAGCAGTCGGGCAGCGGGATCCTACGAGCAGTACTTC. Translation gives CASSRAAGSYEQYF.

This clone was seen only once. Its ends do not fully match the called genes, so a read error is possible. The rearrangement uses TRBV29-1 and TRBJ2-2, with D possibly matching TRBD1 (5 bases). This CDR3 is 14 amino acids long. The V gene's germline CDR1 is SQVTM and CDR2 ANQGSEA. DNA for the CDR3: TGCGGCGTACACAGGCTCGAAGGCACCGGGGAGCTGTTTTTT. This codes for CGVHRLEGTGELFF.

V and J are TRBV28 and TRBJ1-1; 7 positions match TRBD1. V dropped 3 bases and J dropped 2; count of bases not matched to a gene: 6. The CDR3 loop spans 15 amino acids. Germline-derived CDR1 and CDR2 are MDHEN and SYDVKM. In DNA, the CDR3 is TGTGCCAGCAGTTTCGGAGGGGGCGAAAACACTGAAGCTTTCTTT. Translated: CASSFGGGENTEAFF.

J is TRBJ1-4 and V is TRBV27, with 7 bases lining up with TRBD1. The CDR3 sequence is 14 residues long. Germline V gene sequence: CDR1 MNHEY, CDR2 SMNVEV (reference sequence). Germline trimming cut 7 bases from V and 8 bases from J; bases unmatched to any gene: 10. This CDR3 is CASKQGVKVEKLFF. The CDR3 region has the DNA TGTGCCAGCAAGCAGGGGGTAAAAGTCGAAAAACTGTTTTTT.

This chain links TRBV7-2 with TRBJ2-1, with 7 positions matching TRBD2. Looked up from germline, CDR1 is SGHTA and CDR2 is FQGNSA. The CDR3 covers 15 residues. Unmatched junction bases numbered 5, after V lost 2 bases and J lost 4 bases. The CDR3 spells CASSLSLAEYNEQFF. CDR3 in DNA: TGTGCCAGCAGCTTAAGCCTAGCGGAATACAATGAGCAGTTCTTC.

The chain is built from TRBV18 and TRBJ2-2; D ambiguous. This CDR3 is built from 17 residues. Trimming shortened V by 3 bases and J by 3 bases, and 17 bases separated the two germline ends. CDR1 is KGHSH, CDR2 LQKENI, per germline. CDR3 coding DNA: TGTGCCAGCTCACCTCAGTCCAGGTATCGGGACACCGGGGAGCTGTTTTTT. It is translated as CASSPQSRYRDTGELFF. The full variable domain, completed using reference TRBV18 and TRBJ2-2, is NAGVMQNPRHLVRRRGQEARLRCSPMKGHSHVYWYRQLPEEGLKFMVYLQKENIIDESGMPKERFSAEFPKEGPSILRIQQVVRGDSAAYFCASSPQSRYRDTGELFFGEGSRLTVL.

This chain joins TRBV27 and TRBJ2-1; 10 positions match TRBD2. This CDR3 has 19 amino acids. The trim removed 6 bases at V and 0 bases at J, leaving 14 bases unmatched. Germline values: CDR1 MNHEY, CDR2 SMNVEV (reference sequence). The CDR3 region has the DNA TGTGCCAGCAGCTTAAGACCCGTTAGCGGGAGGAGCTCCTACAATGAGCAGTTCTTC. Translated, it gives CASSLRPVSGRSSYNEQFF.

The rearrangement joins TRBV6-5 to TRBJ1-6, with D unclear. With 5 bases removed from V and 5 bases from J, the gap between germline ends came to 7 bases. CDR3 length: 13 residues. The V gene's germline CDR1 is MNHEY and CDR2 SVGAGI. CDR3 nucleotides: TGTGCCAGCAGTGACACAAATAATTCACCCCTCCACTTT. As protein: CASSDTNNSPLHF.